The T cell receptor (beta chain) described here comes from a study of shared clonotypes between healthy human individuals. Study outcomes and limitations: Clonotype sharing across four donors was observed for 4% to 6.5% of naive CD4 clonotypes.

Donors, without exception, were Caucasian adults residing in Nashville, Tennessee. Trimming stripped 3 bases from V and 2 bases from J, with 11 bases between. CDR1 and CDR2 (germline): MDHEN, SYDVKM. The CDR3 has 14 residues. Per the authors' pipeline: ImmunoSEQ output held junction-only sequences without quality scores, so filtering differed. The repertoire was sequenced with immunoSEQ multiplex PCR; TCRdb's copy has only in-frame clones and lacks some. D and trimming were read from the DNA, whereas the V and J calls and clone size are those reported in that table. This table holds 2 million to 2.5 million clones, 90% to 97% found once. Worth noting for this clone: Its cognate antigen is unknown.

Sequenced: naive CD4+ T cells sorted from blood. The subset was: CD45RA+ positively selected. The chain employs TRBV28 and TRBJ2-7; D is uncertain. The source of this sequence is a man younger than 30 in good health. The CDR3 loop is CASSLGPVPYEQYF. CDR3 sequence (DNA): TGTGCCAGCAGTTTGGGCCCCGTCCCCTACGAGCAGTACTTC.